These T cell receptor beta chains were read from a single sample in a study of T cell repertoires in cytomegalovirus infection. TCRdb recomputed calls from the reads with MiXCR, one row per CDR3 protein. This table has roughly 500,000 distinct CDR3 sequences, roughly 42% appearing once. Antigens of these TCRs are unknown. The sample here was cultured PBMCs, taken from culture after CMV antigen stimulation. These receptors were collected from a human donor in good health (CMV status not recorded). Some clones in this sample may be carry-over from other donors' samples. CDR3s include the opening cysteine and the closing phenylalanine or tryptophan. The order of the fields is V gene, clone size, J gene, D gene, CDR3 length, CDR3 DNA, CDR3 protein. The D gene is left open where the match is weak. Clone size appears in some rows only: once, few, many, or a class for an expanded clone.

v_gene: TRBV10-3; abundance: -; j_gene: TRBJ2-7; d_gene: -; len: 15; CDR3nt: TGTGCCATCAGTGACAGTAAGGGGAGGCTGGGGGAGCAGTACTTC; CDR3aa: CAISDSKGRLGEQYF
v_gene: TRBV12-3/TRBV12-4; abundance: -; j_gene: TRBJ2-3; d_gene: -; len: 16; CDR3nt: TGTGCCAGCAGTTTCCTCTACCGGGGGCGACGAGATACGCAGTATTTT; CDR3aa: CASSFLYRGRRDTQYF
v_gene: TRBV18; abundance: -; j_gene: TRBJ2-3; d_gene: TRBD2; len: 17; CDR3nt: TGTGCCAGCTCACGCGGAGTAGCGGGGGAAACCACAGATACGCAGTATTTT; CDR3aa: CASSRGVAGETTDTQYF
v_gene: TRBV6-1; abundance: -; j_gene: TRBJ1-4; d_gene: -; len: 15; CDR3nt: TGTGCCAGCAGACGGCCCGGGGCAACTAATGAAAAACTGTTTTTT; CDR3aa: CASRRPGATNEKLFF
v_gene: TRBV7-2; abundance: many; j_gene: TRBJ2-1; d_gene: -; len: 16; CDR3nt: TGTGCCAGCAGCGGGGGTCTGGGGAGCTCCTACAATGAGCAGTTCTTC; CDR3aa: CASSGGLGSSYNEQFF
v_gene: TRBV3-1; abundance: -; j_gene: TRBJ2-1; d_gene: TRBD2; len: 19; CDR3nt: TGTGCCAGCAGCCAAGATGAGGCTAGCGGATCCAGCTCCTACAATGAGCAGTTCTTC; CDR3aa: CASSQDEASGSSSYNEQFF
v_gene: TRBV6-2/TRBV6-3; abundance: few; j_gene: TRBJ2-7; d_gene: -; len: 16; CDR3nt: TGTGCCAGCAGTTCCTTGGCAGGCCAGCTGACCTACGAGCAGTACTTC; CDR3aa: CASSSLAGQLTYEQYF
v_gene: TRBV15; abundance: -; j_gene: TRBJ1-4; d_gene: -; len: 18; CDR3nt: TGTGCCACCAGCCGAGTCCCCGGGCCGCTTATGGCTAATGAAAAACTGTTTTTT; CDR3aa: CATSRVPGPLMANEKLFF
v_gene: TRBV5-1; abundance: -; j_gene: TRBJ2-1; d_gene: -; len: 13; CDR3nt: TGCGCCAGCAGCGACACGGGGGGCAGTGAGCAGTTCTTC; CDR3aa: CASSDTGGSEQFF
v_gene: TRBV6-1; abundance: -; j_gene: TRBJ2-1; d_gene: TRBD1; len: 13; CDR3nt: TGTGCCCACTCGGGACAGGTCCACAATGAGCAGTTCTTC; CDR3aa: CAHSGQVHNEQFF
v_gene: TRBV6-8; abundance: -; j_gene: TRBJ2-7; d_gene: -; len: 13; CDR3nt: TGTGCCAGCAGCGGGGGAAGGGTCTACGAGCAGTACTTC; CDR3aa: CASSGGRVYEQYF
v_gene: TRBV27; abundance: -; j_gene: TRBJ1-6; d_gene: -; len: 14; CDR3nt: TGTGCCAGCACCTTCGACAGGCCGGAATCACCCCTCCACTTT; CDR3aa: CASTFDRPESPLHF
v_gene: TRBV7-9; abundance: few; j_gene: TRBJ2-1; d_gene: TRBD2; len: 16; CDR3nt: TGTGCCAGCAGCTTATCCAGCGGGGCCTCCTACGGTGAGCAGTTCTTC; CDR3aa: CASSLSSGASYGEQFF
v_gene: TRBV7-6; abundance: few; j_gene: TRBJ1-5; d_gene: -; len: 13; CDR3nt: TGTGCCAGCAGTATGCGGTCCGATCAGCCCCAGCATTTT; CDR3aa: CASSMRSDQPQHF
v_gene: TRBV2; abundance: -; j_gene: TRBJ2-2; d_gene: -; len: 13; CDR3nt: TGTGCCAGCAGTGAGATTGGGAGATGGGAGCTGTTTTTT; CDR3aa: CASSEIGRWELFF
v_gene: TRBV7-2; abundance: -; j_gene: TRBJ2-7; d_gene: -; len: 12; CDR3nt: TGTGCCAGCAGCCCGGGGCGTCTCGAGCAGTACTTC; CDR3aa: CASSPGRLEQYF
v_gene: TRBV5-4; abundance: -; j_gene: TRBJ2-1; d_gene: -; len: 15; CDR3nt: TGTGCCAGCAGCTTGGGTACAGGGATATACAATGAGCAGTTCTTC; CDR3aa: CASSLGTGIYNEQFF
v_gene: TRBV7-2; abundance: -; j_gene: TRBJ2-7; d_gene: -; len: 13; CDR3nt: TGTGCCAGCAGCCTTCAGCCGCAGGGCGAGCAGTACTTC; CDR3aa: CASSLQPQGEQYF
v_gene: TRBV20-1; abundance: -; j_gene: TRBJ1-1; d_gene: -; len: 12; CDR3nt: TGCAGTGCTAGCGCGAGGGTCGAGGGGGCTTTCTTT; CDR3aa: CSASARVEGAFF
v_gene: TRBV7-8; abundance: -; j_gene: TRBJ2-1; d_gene: -; len: 15; CDR3nt: TGTGCCAGCAGCCACAGAAGTTTAACCTACAATGAGCAGTTCTTC; CDR3aa: CASSHRSLTYNEQFF